One and the same sample provided the 12 T cell receptor beta chains below, sequenced in a study of cytomegalovirus exposure and HLA in healthy donors. Use of 60 Vbeta and 13 Jbeta primers characterized the PCR. This table comes from immunoSEQ multiplex PCR, and its TCRdb copy is limited to in-frame clones, with some not included. The repertoire consists of about 130,000 clones, with around 73% occurring once and the leading ten covering about 2.6%. The specimen sequenced was PBMCs. Every receptor here comes from a human donor in good health.

The sample holds a few counts of this clone. CDR3 DNA sequence: TGTGCCAGCAGCTTAGTGTCCACAGGTTTGAAGACCCAGTACTTC. Translated: CASSLVSTGLKTQYF. V gene TRBV7-2 combines with J gene TRBJ2-5; possibly TRBD1 for D (5 bases). Germline values: CDR1 SGHTA, CDR2 FQGNSA. The CDR3 is 15 residues long. The V end lost 1 base, the J end lost 6 bases, and 15 bases lay between the germline ends. The complete variable domain, with remaining parts taken from reference TRBV7-2 and TRBJ2-5, reads GAGVSQSPSNKVTEKGKDVELRCDPISGHTALYWYRQSLGQGLEFLIYFQGNSAPDKSGLPSDRFSAERTGGSVSTLTIQRTQQEDSAVYLCASSLVSTGLKTQYFGPGTRLLVL.

CDR3 sequence reads: CATSRPDPTGEQYF. The CDR3 bases are TGTGCCACCAGCAGACCAGACCCCACCGGGGAGCAGTACTTC. The V gene is TRBV15, the J gene TRBJ2-7; D is unclear. Trimming shortened V by 2 bases and J by 7 bases, and 15 bases separated the two germline ends. From germline, CDR1 is LNHNV and CDR2 YYDKDF (reference sequence). There are 14 residues in the CDR3.

The chain couples TRBV28 to TRBJ2-4, with TRBD1 as a possible D gene (5 bases). Between the trimmed V and J ends, which lost 2 bases and 7 bases, there was a span of 15 bases. The CDR3 loop spans 15 amino acids. Germline CDR1 MDHEN, CDR2 SYDVKM. The chain's CDR3 is CASSLPPGLGNIQYF. The DNA for the CDR3 is TGTGCCAGCAGTTTACCCCCAGGGTTGGGGAACATTCAGTACTTC.

The chain recombines TRBV7-9 with TRBJ1-2, with a tentative D call TRBD1 (6 bases). CDR3 size: 13 residues. Looked up from germline, CDR1 is SEHNR and CDR2 is FQNEAQ (reference sequence). This CDR3 reads CSTDHKGDYGYTF. DNA of the CDR3: TGTTCCACCGACCACAAGGGGGACTATGGCTACACCTTC.

This rearrangement joins TRBV5-4 to TRBJ2-7; 7 nucleotides match TRBD2. The CDR3 totals 15 residues. The germline gives CDR1 SGHNT, CDR2 YYREEE (reference sequence). V dropped 4 bases and J dropped 2; count of bases not matched to a gene: 9. The CDR3 loop is CASSPRAGSPYEQYF. Written as DNA, the CDR3 is TGTGCCAGCAGCCCTCGAGCGGGGTCCCCCTACGAGCAGTACTTC. Full variable domain (outside the CDR3, taken from reference TRBV5-4 and TRBJ2-7): ETGVTQSPTHLIKTRGQQVTLRCSSQSGHNTVSWYQQALGQGPQFIFQYYREEENGRGNFPPRFSGLQFPNYSSELNVNALELDDSALYLCASSPRAGSPYEQYFGPGTRLTVT.

The chain combines TRBV5-1 with TRBJ1-1; 8 positions agree with TRBD1. CDR1 is SGHRS and CDR2 is YFSETQ in the germline V gene. CDR3 size: 12 residues. J was trimmed by 11 bases and V by 3 bases; bases with no gene match: 6. The DNA of the CDR3 is TGCGCCAGCAGCTATGGACAGGGCAGGGCTTTCTTT. Translated, it gives CASSYGQGRAFF. Variable domain in full (rest from reference TRBV5-1 and TRBJ1-1): KAGVTQTPRYLIKTRGQQVTLSCSPISGHRSVSWYQQTPGQGLQFLFEYFSETQRNKGNFPGRFSGRQFSNSRSEMNVSTLELGDSALYLCASSYGQGRAFFGQGTRLTVV.

This clone has more than one count but fewer than ten. The chain joins TRBV19 to TRBJ1-2; 7 bases align to TRBD1. Trimming at V came to 4 bases and at J to 8 bases, leaving 10 bases not matched to a gene. The V gene's germline CDR1 is LNHDA and CDR2 SQIVND (reference sequence). The CDR3 is 14 residues long. The CDR3 protein is CASSTTGAPQGYTF. In DNA, the CDR3 is TGTGCCAGTAGTACCACAGGGGCTCCCCAAGGCTACACCTTC.

J is TRBJ2-2 and V is TRBV4-3, with 12 bases that match TRBD2. Trimming removed 3 bases from V and 4 bases from J; junction bases left unmatched: 6. Germline CDR1 reads LGHNA; CDR2 reads YSLEER. This CDR3 spans 17 amino acids. CDR3 sequence (DNA): TGCGCCAGCAGCCACGCAACTAGCGGGGGGACCACCGGGGAGCTGTTTTTT. This encodes CASSHATSGGTTGELFF.

The chain links TRBV6-5 to TRBJ2-3; D call uncertain. Germline values: CDR1 MNHEY, CDR2 SVGAGI. V shed 0 bases and J shed 0 bases, with 7 bases lying between them. The CDR3 sequence is 15 residues long. The CDR3 sequence: CASSYSGLSTDTQYF. DNA of the CDR3: TGTGCCAGCAGTTACTCTGGCCTTAGCACAGATACGCAGTATTTT.

This chain connects TRBV25-1 to TRBJ1-2; 9 nucleotides match TRBD1. The V gene's germline CDR1 is MGHDK and CDR2 SYGVNS. Germline trimming cut 1 base from V and 4 bases from J; bases unmatched to any gene: 10. The CDR3 covers 17 residues. The DNA for the CDR3 is TGTGCCAGCAGTGAATGGGTTCCGGGACAGGGTTTCTATGGCTACACCTTC. As protein: CASSEWVPGQGFYGYTF.

This clone has more than one count but fewer than ten. V and J are TRBV7-7 and TRBJ2-5; possible D gene TRBD2, 6 bases. CDR1 and CDR2 (germline): SSHAT, FNYEAQ (reference sequence). The V end lost 3 bases, the J end lost 2 bases, and 10 bases lay between the germline ends. The length of the CDR3 is 14 residues. Here the CDR3 DNA reads TGTGCCAGCAGCTTTGGTAGCGGACAAGAGACCCAGTACTTC. Protein product: CASSFGSGQETQYF.

V is TRBV28 and J is TRBJ1-1, with TRBD1 as a possible D gene (5 bases). This CDR3 is built from 14 residues. Trimming pared 5 bases from V and 2 bases from J, leaving 12 bases between. Germline CDR1 and CDR2: MDHEN and SYDVKM. Here the CDR3 reads CASSLTRGNTEAFF. CDR3 DNA: TGTGCCAGCAGTCTAACAAGGGGAAACACTGAAGCTTTCTTT.